These 7 T cell receptor beta chains share one sample of origin, sequenced in a study of OX40 agonist ivuxolimab in advanced cancers. The method was immunoSEQ multiplex PCR; TCRdb's version includes in-frame clones alone and lacks a portion of them. This sample has about 50,000 clones; more than 75% occur once, and the top ten carry 3.9%. Sequenced material: CD4+ or CD8+ T cells sorted from blood, taken in a trial of the OX40 agonist ivuxolimab. The receptors stem from an adult with an advanced solid tumor such as melanoma, head and neck, liver or kidney cancer.

The chain carries TRBV6-1 and TRBJ1-1; D unresolved. V lost 1 base, J lost 4 bases, and 13 bases lay in between. CDR1 is MNHNS, CDR2 SASEGT, per germline. The CDR3 length is 15 residues. The CDR3 DNA sequence: TGTGCCAGCAGTGAAGACGAGGGTCGATTCACTGAAGCTTTCTTT. Translation: CASSEDEGRFTEAFF.

The J gene is TRBJ1-1, the V gene TRBV28, with 7 bases identical to TRBD1. The CDR3 extends over 16 amino acids. Germline CDR1 is MDHEN and CDR2 is SYDVKM. V lost 3 bases and J lost 1; bases outside the gene matches: 8. CDR3 in amino acids: CASSFSSRTGNTEAFF. CDR3 coding DNA: TGTGCCAGCAGTTTCTCTTCCAGGACAGGGAACACTGAAGCTTTCTTT. The entire variable domain, with the rest obtained from reference TRBV28 and TRBJ1-1, is as follows: DVKVTQSSRYLVKRTGEKVFLECVQDMDHENMFWYRQDPGLGLRLIYFSYDVKMKEKGDIPEGYSVSREKKERFSLILESASTNQTSMYLCASSFSSRTGNTEAFFGQGTRLTVV.

This rearrangement joins TRBV27 to TRBJ2-1; D may be TRBD2 (6 bases). Germline values: CDR1 MNHEY, CDR2 SMNVEV (reference sequence). Trimming left V 3 bases short and J 10 bases short, with 19 bases between. This CDR3 is built from 15 residues. The CDR3 here is CASSFRGTIQDEQFF. CDR3 nucleotides: TGTGCCAGCAGTTTCCGGGGGACCATACAAGACGAGCAGTTCTTC.

The V and J genes are TRBV5-6 and TRBJ1-1; D ambiguous. The CDR3 has 12 residues. Germline V gives CDR1 SGHDT, CDR2 YYEEEE. V lost 5 bases and J lost 1, with 6 bases in between. The CDR3 spells CASRRWNTEAFF. CDR3 sequence (DNA): TGTGCCAGCAGAAGGTGGAACACTGAAGCTTTCTTT.

The rearrangement joins TRBV10-2 to TRBJ1-5; D gene uncertain. The V end was cut by 8 bases, the J end by 4 bases, with 9 bases between. Germline CDR1 reads WSHSY; CDR2 reads SAAADI. The CDR3 consists of 12 residues. In DNA, the CDR3 is TGCGCCAGCGGGAGAGTTAATCAGCCCCAGCATTTT. Amino acids: CASGRVNQPQHF.

The chain couples TRBV5-1 to TRBJ1-2, with TRBD1 matching over 8 bases. This CDR3 is 16 amino acids long. The germline gives CDR1 SGHRS, CDR2 YFSETQ. J gave up 2 bases and V 4 bases, and 10 bases lay outside the gene matches. CDR3 bases: TGCGCCAGCAGCGTTACCGGGACAGGTTCCAACTATGGCTACACCTTC. It yields the protein CASSVTGTGSNYGYTF.

This chain uses TRBV6-1 with TRBJ2-3; TRBD2 agrees at 7 bases. After removal of 6 bases from V and 3 bases from J, the junction contained 9 bases not matched to a gene. Germline lookup yields CDR1 MNHNS and CDR2 SASEGT. This CDR3 spans 15 amino acids. CDR3: CASRRGGSGTDTQYF. The CDR3 DNA sequence: TGTGCCAGCAGGAGGGGCGGGAGTGGAACAGATACGCAGTATTTT.